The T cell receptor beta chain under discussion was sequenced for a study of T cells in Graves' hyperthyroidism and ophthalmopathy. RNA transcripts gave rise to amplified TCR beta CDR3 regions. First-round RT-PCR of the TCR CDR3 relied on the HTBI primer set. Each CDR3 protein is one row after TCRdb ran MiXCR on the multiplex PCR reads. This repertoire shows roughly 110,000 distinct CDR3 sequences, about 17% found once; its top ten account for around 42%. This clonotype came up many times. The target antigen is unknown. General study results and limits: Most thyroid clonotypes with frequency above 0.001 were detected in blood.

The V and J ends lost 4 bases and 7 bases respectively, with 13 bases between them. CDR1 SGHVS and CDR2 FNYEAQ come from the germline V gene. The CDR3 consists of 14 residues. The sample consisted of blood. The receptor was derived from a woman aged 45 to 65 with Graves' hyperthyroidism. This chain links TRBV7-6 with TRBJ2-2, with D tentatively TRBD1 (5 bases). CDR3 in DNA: TGTGCCAGCAGCTCCCCCTCAGGGTACGGGGAGCTGTTTTTT. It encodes CASSSPSGYGELFF.